A selection of T cell receptor beta chains follows, all from one sample in a study of T cell changes during pregnancy in multiple sclerosis. Produced via immunoSEQ multiplex PCR; TCRdb's table is partial and in-frame only. This table has about 75,000 clones, approximately 90% appearing once. Sequenced material: CD4+ T cells from peripheral blood mononuclear cells, taken before pregnancy. The receptors derive from a female donor with multiple sclerosis, enrolled in a pregnancy study. The CDR3 runs from the conserved cysteine through the conserved F or W. The D gene is left open where the match is weak. A row's size may be missing; if present it is once, few, many or a size class.

CDR3aa,CDR3nt,abundance,d_gene,v_gene,j_gene
CSVQQGATDSPLHF,TGCAGCGTTCAGCAGGGGGCTACGGATTCACCCCTCCACTTT,.,TRBD1,TRBV29-1,TRBJ1-6
CASSTGLRGGLDTQYF,TGTGCCAGCAGCACCGGTCTTCGGGGGGGCCTAGATACGCAGTATTTT,.,TRBD2,TRBV7-2,TRBJ2-3
CASSFSQGDEQFF,TGCGCCAGCAGCTTTTCACAGGGTGATGAGCAGTTCTTC,.,.,TRBV5-1,TRBJ2-1
CASSAQGASYEQYF,TGTGCCAGCAGCGCCCAGGGGGCTTCCTACGAGCAGTACTTC,.,TRBD1,TRBV7-2,TRBJ2-7
CASSPGTGGYEQYF,TGTGCCAGCAGCCCCGGGACAGGGGGGTACGAGCAGTACTTC,.,TRBD1,TRBV7-3,TRBJ2-7
CASSPRGNDGYTF,TGTGCCAGCTCACCTCGGGGTAATGATGGCTACACCTTC,.,.,TRBV18,TRBJ1-2
CASSLRTSGSNEQFF,TGTGCCAGCAGCCTTCGGACTAGCGGGAGTAATGAGCAGTTCTTC,.,TRBD2,TRBV7-9,TRBJ2-1
CASSLIAGLYNEQFF,TGTGCCAGCAGTTTAATCGCGGGACTCTACAATGAGCAGTTCTTC,once,.,TRBV28,TRBJ2-1
CASSPRPLAGKKETQYF,TGTGCCAGCAGCCCCCGACCGCTAGCGGGGAAAAAAGAGACCCAGTACTTC,.,TRBD2,TRBV9,TRBJ2-5
CASSHRGDGYTF,TGTGCCAGCAGCCACAGGGGAGATGGCTACACCTTC,.,TRBD1,TRBV6-6,TRBJ1-2
CASSLGGPASDTQYF,TGTGCCAGCAGCTTAGGGGGGCCAGCTTCAGATACGCAGTATTTT,.,.,TRBV7-9,TRBJ2-3
CSVEGGLAQRSF,TGCAGCGTTGAAGGCGGACTAGCCCAACGCAGCTTC,.,TRBD2,TRBV29-1,TRBJ2-7
CAWSHRRTSGIETQYF,TGTGCCTGGAGTCACAGGAGGACTAGCGGGATTGAGACCCAGTACTTC,.,TRBD2,TRBV30,TRBJ2-5
CASSRGGTSTDTQYF,TGTGCCAGCAGCCGCGGCGGAACTAGCACAGATACGCAGTATTTT,.,.,TRBV5-4,TRBJ2-3
CASSDQRGGNEQFF,TGTGCCAGCAGTGACCAGCGGGGGGGCAATGAGCAGTTCTTC,.,TRBD2,TRBV2,TRBJ2-1
CASSLELQGPNSPLHF,TGCGCCAGCAGCTTGGAATTACAGGGCCCTAATTCACCCCTCCACTTT,.,.,TRBV5-1,TRBJ1-6
CASSLSAREGSPLHF,TGTGCCAGCAGTTTATCTGCCAGGGAAGGTTCACCCCTCCACTTT,.,.,TRBV27,TRBJ1-6
CASSQDRGVEKLFF,TGCGCCAGCAGCCAAGATCGGGGGGTCGAAAAACTGTTTTTT,once,.,TRBV4-3,TRBJ1-4
CASSLSPSDYGYTF,TGTGCCAGCAGTTTAAGCCCATCTGACTATGGCTACACCTTC,.,.,TRBV27,TRBJ1-2
CASSEPGVVYEQYF,TGCGCCAGCAGTGAGCCGGGTGTCGTCTACGAGCAGTACTTC,.,.,TRBV10-1,TRBJ2-7
CAWSVLGGFGSPLHF,TGTGCCTGGAGTGTACTGGGAGGGTTTGGATCACCCCTCCACTTT,once,.,TRBV30,TRBJ1-6
CASTSTGAMNTEAFF,TGTGCCAGCACCTCGACAGGGGCGATGAACACTGAAGCTTTCTTT,.,TRBD1,TRBV25-1,TRBJ1-1
CASSPGGAWGGKDTQYF,TGCGCCAGCAGCCCCGGGGGGGCGTGGGGGGGCAAAGATACGCAGTATTTT,few,TRBD2,TRBV5-1,TRBJ2-3
CSVKNTEAFF,TGCAGCGTTAAAAACACTGAAGCTTTCTTT,.,.,TRBV20-1,TRBJ1-1
CASSPIGAGEGGYTF,TGTGCCAGCAGTCCAATCGGGGCAGGGGAAGGGGGCTACACCTTC,.,.,TRBV27,TRBJ1-2
CASSVGDRGYNEQFF,TGTGCCAGCAGCGTAGGGGACAGGGGCTACAATGAGCAGTTCTTC,.,TRBD1,TRBV9,TRBJ2-1
CASSHRGQAGELFF,TGTGCCAGCAGCCACCGAGGACAGGCCGGGGAGCTGTTTTTT,.,TRBD1,TRBV14,TRBJ2-2
CASKNRGWQPQHF,TGTGCCAGTAAAAATCGGGGGTGGCAGCCCCAGCATTTT,.,.,TRBV19,TRBJ1-5
CASSPSGTGNYGYTF,TGTGCCAGCAGCCCATCCGGGACAGGAAACTATGGCTACACCTTC,.,TRBD1,TRBV11-3,TRBJ1-2
CASRLSNTGELFF,TGTGCCAGCAGACTTTCAAACACCGGGGAGCTGTTTTTT,.,.,TRBV6-1,TRBJ2-2
CASSLAPTGTYEQYF,TGTGCCAGCAGCTTGGCACCGACAGGAACCTACGAGCAGTACTTC,.,.,TRBV5-6,TRBJ2-7
CASSIPTGYSNQPQHF,TGTGCCAGCAGCATACCGACAGGGTATAGCAATCAGCCCCAGCATTTT,.,TRBD1,TRBV28,TRBJ1-5
CAVGEETQYF,TGTGCGGTAGGAGAAGAAACCCAGTACTTC,.,.,TRBV7-8,TRBJ2-5
CASSSGTRGLAGGRDTQYF,TGTGCCAGCAGCTCTGGGACACGCGGACTAGCGGGGGGTAGAGATACGCAGTATTTT,.,TRBD2,TRBV11-2,TRBJ2-3
CSVSPRTGTGANGYTF,TGCAGCGTTAGTCCACGCACCGGGACAGGGGCAAATGGCTACACCTTC,.,TRBD1,TRBV29-1,TRBJ1-2
CASSFDIDRTEAFF,TGTGCCAGCAGCTTTGACATTGACAGGACTGAAGCTTTCTTT,.,.,TRBV5-6,TRBJ1-1
CASSMGTSGREDTQYF,TGTGCCAGCAGCATGGGGACTAGCGGGAGGGAAGATACGCAGTATTTT,.,TRBD2,TRBV11-3,TRBJ2-3
CASSLALERDEQYF,TGTGCCAGCAGCTTGGCTCTCGAACGGGACGAGCAGTACTTC,.,.,TRBV5-5,TRBJ2-7
CASTAWGGIVNEQYF,TGTGCCAGCACTGCTTGGGGAGGGATCGTCAACGAGCAGTACTTC,once,TRBD2,TRBV6-5,TRBJ2-7
CASSQDLLNSNQPQHF,TGTGCCAGCAGCCAAGATCTGCTAAATAGCAATCAGCCCCAGCATTTT,.,.,TRBV4-2,TRBJ1-5
CASSPGVELEQYF,TGCGCCAGCAGCCCCGGGGTTGAGCTCGAGCAGTACTTC,.,.,TRBV5-1,TRBJ2-7
CASSRLAYIHEQYF,TGTGCCAGCAGTAGACTAGCATATATCCACGAGCAGTACTTC,.,TRBD2,TRBV6-5,TRBJ2-7
CASSFQGSRYGYTF,TGTGCCAGCAGCTTCCAGGGGTCGAGGTATGGCTACACCTTC,.,.,TRBV7-9,TRBJ1-2
CASSLMGGTNEKLFF,TGTGCCAGCAGCTTGATGGGCGGGACTAATGAAAAACTGTTTTTT,.,.,TRBV5-6,TRBJ1-4
CASSLTSGHQETQYF,TGTGCCAGCAGCTTGACTAGCGGGCACCAAGAGACCCAGTACTTC,.,TRBD2,TRBV5-6,TRBJ2-5
CASSIDQGGDGYTF,TGTGCCAGTAGTATCGATCAGGGAGGGGATGGCTACACCTTC,.,.,TRBV19,TRBJ1-2
CASSLEEGAGYEQYF,TGTGCCAGCAGCTTGGAAGAAGGGGCCGGGTACGAGCAGTACTTC,.,.,TRBV5-6,TRBJ2-7
CASSLGSMRSNEKLFF,TGCGCCAGCAGCCTCGGGAGTATGAGGTCGAATGAAAAACTGTTTTTT,.,.,TRBV5-1,TRBJ1-4
CASSQDNRASHEKLFF,TGCGCCAGCAGCCAAGATAACAGGGCCAGTCATGAAAAACTGTTTTTT,.,.,TRBV4-1,TRBJ1-4
CASSIEGGTGTGELFF,TGTGCCAGTAGTATAGAGGGAGGGACGGGCACCGGGGAGCTGTTTTTT,.,TRBD2,TRBV19,TRBJ2-2
CASSAGLAGAQFF,TGTGCCAGCAGCGCGGGACTAGCGGGGGCTCAGTTCTTC,.,TRBD2,TRBV7-6,TRBJ2-1
CASSFLLSSGANVLTF,TGTGCCAGCAGTTTTTTGCTAAGCTCTGGGGCCAACGTCCTGACTTTC,.,.,TRBV28,TRBJ2-6
CASSEGAGDGYTF,TGTGCCAGCAGTGAAGGCGCAGGGGATGGCTACACCTTC,.,.,TRBV6-1,TRBJ1-2